This TCR beta chain was observed in a study of cytomegalovirus exposure and HLA in healthy donors. Germline V gene data show CDR1 as LNHDA and CDR2 as SQIVND (reference sequence). Between the trimmed V and J ends, which lost 5 bases and 3 bases, there was a span of 14 bases. CDR3 length: 14 amino acids. While unrecorded immune exposures were likely, the donors were nominally healthy when sampled. The PCR employed 60 Vbeta primers together with 13 Jbeta primers. Sequencing was performed with immunoSEQ multiplex PCR; in TCRdb, only in-frame clones are kept and a portion is missing. The table records roughly 160,000 clones, approximately 79% of them present only once.

The chain recombines TRBV19 with TRBJ2-7; possible D gene TRBD1, 7 bases. The sample taken for sequencing was PBMCs. This receptor was taken from a man in his forties in good health and CMV-seronegative. The CDR3 DNA reads TGTGCCAGTAGTTCTAGACAGGGAGGCTACGAGCAGTACTTC. Its protein product is CASSSRQGGYEQYF.